The 28 T cell receptor beta chains below come from one sample, sequenced in a study of blood T cell repertoires in COVID-19. This table comes from immunoSEQ multiplex PCR, and its TCRdb copy is limited to in-frame clones, with some not included. The sample consists of about 400,000 clones, over 75% of them appearing once. Sequenced material: PBMCs or T cells enriched from blood (not recorded which). These receptors all stem from a woman aged 40-49 years with acute COVID-19.

This chain connects TRBV7-2 to TRBJ2-1, with a possible D match to TRBD1 (5 bases). The CDR3 consists of 16 residues. Germline CDR1 SGHTA, CDR2 FQGNSA. With 2 bases removed from V and 9 bases from J, the gap between germline ends came to 20 bases. The DNA of the CDR3 is TGTGCCAGCAGCTTATTTTTGGACAAATCAAGGGGTGAGCAGTTCTTC. Protein product: CASSLFLDKSRGEQFF. Variable domain in full (rest from reference TRBV7-2 and TRBJ2-1): GAGVSQSPSNKVTEKGKDVELRCDPISGHTALYWYRQSLGQGLEFLIYFQGNSAPDKSGLPSDRFSAERTGGSVSTLTIQRTQQEDSAVYLCASSLFLDKSRGEQFFGPGTRLTVL.

V gene TRBV4-1 combines with J gene TRBJ1-5; D ambiguous. Germline CDR1 MGHRA, CDR2 YSYEKL. The CDR3 sequence is 13 residues long. With 4 bases removed from V and 0 bases from J, the gap between germline ends came to 4 bases. The CDR3 coding sequence is TGCGCCAGCAGCCCTCTTAGCAATCAGCCCCAGCATTTT. Translation gives CASSPLSNQPQHF.

The chain has TRBV2 and TRBJ2-1; the match to TRBD1 covers 7 bases. With V trimmed by 6 bases and J by 4 bases, 15 bases remained unmatched. The CDR3 runs to 17 residues. From germline, CDR1 is SNHLY and CDR2 FYNNEI. The CDR3 loop reads CASRTDLGQGVYNEQFF. The CDR3 DNA follows: TGTGCCAGCAGAACCGACTTAGGCCAGGGGGTGTACAATGAGCAGTTCTTC.

This chain joins TRBV21-1 and TRBJ2-4; the table's D call TRBD1 went unverified against the DNA. TRBV21-1 is tagged as a pseudogene. This CDR3 comprises 18 residues. This chain's CDR3 is CASSTHSNRALAKNIQYF. CDR3 nucleotides: TGTGCCAGCAGCACCCACTCCAACAGGGCCCTAGCCAAAAACATTCAGTACTTC.

The chain links TRBV19 to TRBJ2-6; 7 bases align to TRBD1. From germline, CDR1 is LNHDA and CDR2 SQIVND (reference sequence). Unmatched junction bases numbered 12, after V lost 6 bases and J lost 4 bases. This CDR3 spans 17 amino acids. The CDR3 nucleotides are TGTGCCAGTAGCACCTCCCTAGGGGGCGCCGGGGCCAACGTCCTGACTTTC. It is translated as CASSTSLGGAGANVLTF.

This clone was recorded once. The gene calls are TRBV7-9 and TRBJ2-1; TRBD1 is a possible D gene (5 bases). This CDR3 has 12 residues. Germline CDR1 is SEHNR and CDR2 is FQNEAQ (reference sequence). The germline V and J ends were trimmed by 4 bases and 6 bases, with 7 bases remaining between them. The CDR3 reads CASSSTGNEQFF. The CDR3 region has the DNA TGTGCCAGCAGCTCCACAGGCAATGAGCAGTTCTTC.

In its sample, this clone was seen a few times. The chain links TRBV5-4 to TRBJ2-5; 7 bases map to TRBD1. The germline V gene has CDR1 SGHNT and CDR2 YYREEE (reference sequence). The CDR3 sequence is 15 residues long. The V segment lost 5 bases and the J segment 2 bases; nucleotides outside the gene matches: 9. The CDR3 spells CASSFRQGPQETQYF. As DNA, the CDR3 is TGTGCCAGCAGTTTTCGACAGGGACCTCAAGAGACCCAGTACTTC.

The V gene is TRBV15, the J gene TRBJ2-7, with D possibly TRBD2 on 6 matching bases. The CDR3 sequence is 14 residues long. In germline, CDR1 is LNHNV, CDR2 YYDKDF (reference sequence). Between the trimmed V and J ends, which lost 1 base and 3 bases, there was a span of 10 bases. Here the CDR3 reads CATSRVGGYYEQYF. In nucleotides, the CDR3 is TGTGCCACCAGCAGAGTGGGGGGTTACTACGAGCAGTACTTC.

V gene TRBV7-9 combines with J gene TRBJ1-1, with 7 nucleotides matching TRBD1. V shed 5 bases and J 10 bases; nucleotides not matched to a gene: 16. The V gene's germline CDR1 is SEHNR and CDR2 FQNEAQ (reference sequence). This CDR3 spans 15 amino acids. The CDR3 nucleotides read TGTGCCAGCAGCCTCGTAAGGACAGGCCTTTTCGTAGCTTTCTTT. This codes for CASSLVRTGLFVAFF.

This clone was seen only once. This chain joins TRBV4-1 and TRBJ2-7; 10 positions agree with TRBD2. The J segment lost 3 bases and the V segment lost 3 bases, leaving 5 bases of the junction unmatched. Germline V gives CDR1 MGHRA, CDR2 YSYEKL. This CDR3 has 15 amino acids. This chain's CDR3 is CASSQGTSEIYEQYF. In DNA form, the CDR3 reads TGCGCCAGCAGCCAGGGGACTAGCGAGATCTACGAGCAGTACTTC.

CDR3 DNA: TGTGCCAGCAGCTGGGGGTTCGGGGGGCGGCAAGATACGCAGTATTTT. As protein: CASSWGFGGRQDTQYF. The V gene is TRBV11-2, the J gene TRBJ2-3; D may be TRBD2 (7 bases). The CDR3 is made up of 16 amino acids. The germline gives CDR1 SGHAT, CDR2 FQNNGV. V was cut by 4 bases and J by 5 bases, with 19 bases left in between.

V is TRBV3-1 (or the pseudogene TRBV3-2) and J is TRBJ1-1; D not certain. V lost 2 bases to trimming and J lost 4 bases, with 5 bases between them. The CDR3 is 12 residues long. CDR1 LGHDT and CDR2 YNNKEL come from the germline V gene (reference sequence). The CDR3 here is CASSQLSTEAFF. The CDR3 bases are TGTGCCAGCAGCCAACTCTCCACTGAAGCTTTCTTT.

This rearrangement joins TRBV5-6 to TRBJ2-7; D is unclear. The germline V gene has CDR1 SGHDT and CDR2 YYEEEE. V was shortened by 0 bases and J by 0 bases, with 4 bases between the two germline ends. The CDR3 length is 13 residues. The CDR3 protein is CASSLDYSYEQYF. The CDR3 DNA follows: TGTGCCAGCAGCTTGGACTACTCCTACGAGCAGTACTTC.

The chain has TRBV6-5 and TRBJ1-5, with D possibly being TRBD1 (6 bases). The CDR3 runs to 13 residues. V lost 2 bases, J lost 7 bases, and 9 bases lay in between. Germline assignment: CDR1 MNHEY and CDR2 SVGAGI. CDR3 amino acids: CASSYGGGQPQHF. CDR3 coding DNA: TGTGCCAGCAGTTACGGGGGCGGGCAGCCCCAGCATTTT.

This chain links TRBV19 with TRBJ2-1; TRBD2 matches 9 bases. There are 15 residues in the CDR3. V shed 3 bases and J 3 bases; nucleotides not matched to a gene: 3. CDR1 is LNHDA and CDR2 is SQIVND in the germline V gene (reference sequence). The CDR3 coding sequence is TGTGCCAGTAGTATTTCTAGCGGGGTCTACAATGAGCAGTTCTTC. Amino acids: CASSISSGVYNEQFF.

The genes are TRBV21-1 and TRBJ1-2; the table's D gene call, TRBD1, was not cross checked with the DNA. TRBV21-1 is recorded as a pseudogene. This CDR3 is 13 amino acids long. The CDR3 reads CASITDRGYGYTF. In DNA, the CDR3 is TGTGCCAGCATCACCGACAGGGGCTATGGCTACACCTTC.

V and J are TRBV13 and TRBJ2-3; 7 nucleotides align to TRBD1. The germline CDR1 and CDR2 sequences are PRHDT and FYEKMQ (reference sequence). V lost 7 bases and J lost 0; bases outside the gene matches: 4. The CDR3 contains 14 residues. The CDR3 coding sequence is TGTGCCAGCACCGGGACAGTAAGCACAGATACGCAGTATTTT. This codes for CASTGTVSTDTQYF. The whole variable domain, filled in from reference TRBV13 and TRBJ2-3, reads AAGVIQSPRHLIKEKRETATLKCYPIPRHDTVYWYQQGPGQDPQFLISFYEKMQSDKGSIPDRFSAQQFSDYHSELNMSSLELGDSALYFCASTGTVSTDTQYFGPGTRLTVL.

The V and J genes are TRBV12-5 and TRBJ1-5; no definite D call. Per the germline V gene, CDR1 is LGHNT and CDR2 is FRNRAP. This CDR3 spans 13 amino acids. The germline V and J ends were trimmed by 8 bases and 6 bases, with 14 bases remaining between them. CDR3 DNA: TGTGCTAGTAGCTGGTCGGAGGCTCAGCCCCAGCATTTT. This encodes CASSWSEAQPQHF.

The chain carries TRBV5-1 and TRBJ2-5; 10 bases align to TRBD2. The CDR3 consists of 17 residues. Germline loops: CDR1 SGHRS, CDR2 YFSETQ. With V trimmed by 0 bases and J by 4 bases, 9 bases remained unmatched. As DNA, the CDR3 is TGCGCCAGCAGCTTGGTTCTAGCGGGGGCACAGGGAGAGACCCAGTACTTC. Amino acid sequence: CASSLVLAGAQGETQYF.

V gene TRBV2 combines with J gene TRBJ1-5; 8 bases map to TRBD1. CDR1 is SNHLY and CDR2 is FYNNEI in the germline V gene. The length of the CDR3 is 15 residues. With V trimmed by 4 bases and J by 4 bases, 6 bases remained unmatched. The CDR3: CASSAQGQANQPQHF. CDR3 sequence (DNA): TGTGCCAGCAGTGCCCAGGGACAGGCTAATCAGCCCCAGCATTTT.

This sequence joins TRBV5-8 and TRBJ2-3; 9 nucleotides match TRBD1. CDR1 SGHTS and CDR2 YDEGEE come from the germline V gene. The CDR3 has 15 amino acids. Losses at the gene ends were 4 bases for V and 3 bases for J; bases not matched to a gene: 6. CDR3 sequence reads: CASSAGTGSTDTQYF. For the CDR3, the DNA is TGTGCCAGCAGCGCCGGGACAGGGTCTACAGATACGCAGTATTTT.

This chain uses TRBV5-5 with TRBJ1-2; TRBD1 matches at 8 bases. Germline CDR1 and CDR2: SGHKS and YYEKEE (reference sequence). V shed 7 bases and J 4 bases; nucleotides not matched to a gene: 18. The CDR3 consists of 17 residues. This chain's CDR3 is CASGIDDQGAMGYGYTF. The CDR3 nucleotides read TGTGCCAGCGGAATAGACGACCAGGGGGCTATGGGCTATGGCTACACCTTC.

CDR3 amino acids: CASRNGAGHTEAFF. The CDR3 DNA reads as TGTGCCAGCAGAAACGGGGCGGGACACACTGAAGCTTTCTTT. This rearrangement joins TRBV13 to TRBJ1-1; the D gene is possibly TRBD1 (5 bases). Germline CDR1 is PRHDT and CDR2 is FYEKMQ (reference sequence). V shed 6 bases and J shed 3 bases, with 14 bases lying between them. The CDR3 runs 14 residues.

The chain couples TRBV4-1 to TRBJ1-2; possibly TRBD1 for D (5 bases). V dropped 4 bases and J dropped 0 bases, with 12 bases sitting between them. CDR3 size: 15 residues. Per germline, CDR1 MGHRA and CDR2 YSYEKL. CDR3 nucleotide sequence: TGCGCCAGCAGCCCGACAGACAAAGCTAACTATGGCTACACCTTC. It translates to CASSPTDKANYGYTF.

This chain links TRBV4-1 with TRBJ2-3; D possibly corresponds to TRBD1 (6 bases). The CDR3 spans 14 residues. Trimming cost V 1 base and J 6 bases, with 11 bases left between them. In germline, CDR1 is MGHRA, CDR2 YSYEKL. This CDR3 is CASSQVAGVDTQYF. CDR3 DNA: TGCGCCAGCAGCCAAGTGGCAGGGGTGGATACGCAGTATTTT.

This clone showed up just a few times. The chain has TRBV18 and TRBJ2-2; 7 bases fit TRBD1. The V gene's germline CDR1 is KGHSH and CDR2 LQKENI. The trim removed 5 bases at V and 5 bases at J, leaving 8 bases unmatched. The CDR3 runs to 15 residues. The CDR3 here is CASSNRDSGTGELFF. The CDR3 nucleotides read TGTGCCAGCTCAAACCGGGACAGTGGGACCGGGGAGCTGTTTTTT.

The CDR3 nucleotides read TGTGCCACCAGCCCTTTAGCAGACCCTAATGAAAAACTGTTTTTT. This codes for CATSPLADPNEKLFF. The rearrangement links TRBV10-3 to TRBJ1-4; D remains unclear. The CDR3 sequence is 15 residues long. Germline V lookup: CDR1 ENHRY, CDR2 SYGVKD. The V end lost 10 bases, the J end lost 3 bases, and 18 bases lay between the germline ends.

This chain uses TRBV19 with TRBJ1-3; D is unresolved. Trimming stripped 5 bases from V and 2 bases from J, with 13 bases between. Germline CDR1 is LNHDA and CDR2 is SQIVND (reference sequence). The CDR3 loop spans 15 amino acids. The CDR3 reads CASSSTGAPGNTIYF. In DNA, the CDR3 is TGTGCCAGTAGTTCGACGGGTGCCCCTGGAAACACCATATATTTT.